The clone carrying this TCR beta chain was seen once. These data belong to a study of blood T cell repertoires in COVID-19. Using immunoSEQ multiplex PCR, the repertoire was profiled, and TCRdb retains in-frame clones only, with some absent. This repertoire shows about 210,000 clones, around 86% found once; its top ten account for 8% to 9%. Germline CDR1 reads SGHNT; CDR2 reads YENEEA. V lost 6 bases to trimming and J lost 11 bases, with 19 bases between them. The CDR3 runs to 13 residues. The sample comprised PBMCs or T cells enriched from blood (not recorded which). This TCR came from a woman aged 45-60 years with acute COVID-19. This chain uses TRBV11-3 with TRBJ2-5; weak D call: TRBD1 (7 bases). CDR3 in amino acids: CASRQLTGDSQYF. The CDR3 DNA sequence: TGTGCCAGCAGGCAACTCACAGGGGACTCTCAGTACTTC.